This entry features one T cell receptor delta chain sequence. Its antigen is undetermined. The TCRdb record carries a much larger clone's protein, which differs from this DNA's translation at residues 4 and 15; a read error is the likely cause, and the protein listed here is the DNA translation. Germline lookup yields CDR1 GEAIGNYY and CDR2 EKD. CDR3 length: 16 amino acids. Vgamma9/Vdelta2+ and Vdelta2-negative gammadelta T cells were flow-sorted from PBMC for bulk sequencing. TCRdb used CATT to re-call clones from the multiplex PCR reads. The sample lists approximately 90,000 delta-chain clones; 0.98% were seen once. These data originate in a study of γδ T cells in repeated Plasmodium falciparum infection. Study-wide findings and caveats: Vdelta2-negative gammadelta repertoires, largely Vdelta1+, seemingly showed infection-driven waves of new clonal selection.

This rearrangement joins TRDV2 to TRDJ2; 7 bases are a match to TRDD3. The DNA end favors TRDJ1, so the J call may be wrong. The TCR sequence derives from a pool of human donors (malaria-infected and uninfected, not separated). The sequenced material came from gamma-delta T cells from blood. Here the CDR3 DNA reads TGTGCCTGTTACAAAGTGGGGATAGGAAAGGCAGCACAACTCATCTTT. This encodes CACYKVGIGKAAQLIF.